This is a list of T cell receptor beta chains from one sample in a study of CD8+ T cells in alopecia areata. TCRdb's copy holds only in-frame clones and misses some; the assay was immunoSEQ multiplex PCR. The sample lists around 190,000 clones; roughly three fifths were seen once. The material sequenced was CD8+ T cells sorted from blood. The receptors here all came from a human donor in good health. Each CDR3 is given with its conserved first and last residue. The D gene is left open where the match is weak. Only some rows state a clone size, as once, few, many or a class for expanded clones.

>TRBJ1-6|TRBV13|few|-
TGTGCCAGCAGCCTCGGGGTTAATTCACCCCTCCACTTT
CASSLGVNSPLHF
>TRBJ1-2|TRBV27|-|-
TGTGCCAGCAGTTTAGATCCTACAAATTACTATGGCTACACCTTC
CASSLDPTNYYGYTF
>TRBJ2-1|TRBV13|-|-
TGTGCCAGCAGCTTAGGTGGGAGCTCCTACAATGAGCAGTTCTTC
CASSLGGSSYNEQFF
>TRBJ2-3|TRBV6-6|few|-
TGTGCCAGCAGTTGGCTTCAGTACACAGATACGCAGTATTTT
CASSWLQYTDTQYF
>TRBJ2-3|TRBV27|few|TRBD1
TGTGCCAGCAGTTTTCGAGCGGACAGGGCAATTAGCACAGATACGCAGTATTTT
CASSFRADRAISTDTQYF
>TRBJ2-7|TRBV29-1|-|-
TGCAGCGTTGAAGATGATCACGGATCCTACGAGCAGTACTTC
CSVEDDHGSYEQYF
>TRBJ2-7|TRBV4-1|-|TRBD1
TGCGCCAGCAGCCACGATCCCGGGACAGCTTCCTACGAGCAGTACTTC
CASSHDPGTASYEQYF
>TRBJ2-1|TRBV2|-|TRBD2
TGTGCCAGCAGTGAGGGCGGGGGTACCCTTTCAAAGCAGTTCTTC
CASSEGGGTLSKQFF
>TRBJ2-7|TRBV4-1|-|-
TGCGCCAGCAGCCAAGAATTCCCTTCCCGGACACACACCTACGAGCAGTACTTC
CASSQEFPSRTHTYEQYF
>TRBJ2-7|TRBV19|few|-
TGTGCCAGTAGTATCGGGAGAGGGTCTTTCGACTACGAGCAGTACTTC
CASSIGRGSFDYEQYF
>TRBJ2-3|TRBV11-2|-|-
TGTGCCAGCAGCTGGTCGACAGGCCGCACAGATACGCAGTATTTT
CASSWSTGRTDTQYF
>TRBJ2-5|TRBV29-1|-|TRBD2
TGCCACGGTGGGGGGGACCCTAGAGAGACCCAGTACTTC
CHGGGDPRETQYF
>TRBJ2-7|TRBV4-2|few|TRBD2
TGTGCCAGCAGCCAAGCTGCCGGGACTAGCGGGGAGTTGTTCACCTACGAGCAGTACTTC
CASSQAAGTSGELFTYEQYF
>TRBJ1-5|TRBV13|few|-
TGTGCCAGCAGCTTAGGAGGGGTAGGCAATCAGCCCCAGCATTTT
CASSLGGVGNQPQHF
>TRBJ1-2|TRBV27|-|-
TGTGCCAGCAGCCTTCTGTTGGGGGCTGGCTACACCTTC
CASSLLLGAGYTF
>TRBJ1-1|TRBV6-5|-|-
TGTGCCAGCAGTTTCAGGGCTCTGAACACTGAAGCTTTCTTT
CASSFRALNTEAFF
>TRBJ1-5|TRBV27|-|-
TGTGCCAGCAGCCGGACCCCGGGAGACAATCAGCCCCAGCATTTT
CASSRTPGDNQPQHF
>TRBJ1-2|TRBV6-5|-|-
TGTGCCACCGAAGCGGGGGGCTACACCTTC
CATEAGGYTF
>TRBJ2-7|TRBV4-1|-|TRBD1
TGCGCCAGCAGCCACGACAGGGTCTCCGACGAGCAGTACTTC
CASSHDRVSDEQYF
>TRBJ1-1|TRBV4-1|once|-
TGCGCCAGCAGCCGCTTAGGGGACACTGAAGCTTTCTTT
CASSRLGDTEAFF
>TRBJ2-7|TRBV13|-|TRBD1
TGTGCCAGCAGCTTAGTTGGACAGGAGAAGGGCAGGCAGTACTTC
CASSLVGQEKGRQYF
>TRBJ2-5|TRBV6-6|-|-
TGTGCCAGCAGTTACTCGTCACGGCCGGAGGACCAGTACTTC
CASSYSSRPEDQYF
>TRBJ1-2|TRBV7-9|few|TRBD1
TGTGCCAGCAGCTTGGGACAGAACTATGGCTACACCTTC
CASSLGQNYGYTF
>TRBJ1-1|TRBV29-1|-|TRBD1
TGCAGCGCTAAACCGGGACAGGGGGGCACTGAAGCTTTCTTT
CSAKPGQGGTEAFF
>TRBJ1-2|TRBV29-1|-|-
TGCAGCGTCCAAATACAGGGCTATGGCTACACCTTC
CSVQIQGYGYTF
>TRBJ1-3|TRBV18|-|-
TGTGCCAGCACAACCGGTAGCCACTCTGGAAACACCATATATTTT
CASTTGSHSGNTIYF
>TRBJ1-2|TRBV5-1|-|-
TGCGCCAGCAGCCGGGCCGGGGGAGAGGGCTACACCTTC
CASSRAGGEGYTF
>TRBJ1-5|TRBV7-9|few|TRBD1
TGTGCCAGCAGTTCCGGGACAGGAAGGCAGCCCCAGCATTTT
CASSSGTGRQPQHF
>TRBJ1-5|TRBV30|-|-
TGTGCCTGGAGTGAACTTGGCAATCAGCCCCAGCATTTT
CAWSELGNQPQHF
>TRBJ2-7|TRBV7-2|-|-
TGTGCCAGCAGCGTGGACATTAAGTACGAGCAGTACTTC
CASSVDIKYEQYF
>TRBJ2-7|TRBV7-9|few|TRBD2
TGTGCCAGCAGCTTGGGACTAGCGTACGAGCAGTACTTC
CASSLGLAYEQYF
>TRBJ2-1|TRBV11-2|-|TRBD2
TGTGCCAGCAGGACCGGGACTAGCACGCAGCGAGAGCAGTTCTTC
CASRTGTSTQREQFF
>TRBJ2-1|TRBV5-1|few|TRBD2
TGCGCCAGCAGCTTGGAGGCTAGCGGGGGTCCCGGTAGTAGGGAGCAGTTCTTC
CASSLEASGGPGSREQFF
>TRBJ2-1|TRBV27|-|-
TGTGCCAGCACCGGTCCTCCCAATGAGCAGTTCTTC
CASTGPPNEQFF
>TRBJ2-4|TRBV5-1|-|-
TGCGCCAGCAGCTTGAGGGATTTAGGGGACATTCAGTACTTC
CASSLRDLGDIQYF
>TRBJ1-5|TRBV4-1|-|-
TGCGCCAGCAGCCAAGATCGAGGGGAGCCCCAGCATTTT
CASSQDRGEPQHF
>TRBJ1-2|TRBV27|-|TRBD1
TGTGCCAGCAGTTGGGACAGGGGATTCTCCTACACCTTC
CASSWDRGFSYTF
>TRBJ2-5|TRBV30|-|-
TGTGCCTGGAGTGGGCAGTCCCAAGAGACCCAGTACTTC
CAWSGQSQETQYF
>TRBJ2-3|TRBV7-2|-|-
TGTGCCAGCCGCTCAGATACGCAGTATTTT
CASRSDTQYF
>TRBJ1-2|TRBV27|-|-
TGTGCCAGCAGTCCCGGATCACCCGCTCCCTATGGCTACACCTTC
CASSPGSPAPYGYTF
>TRBJ2-3|TRBV7-6|-|-
TGTGCCAGCAGCATGGGGGAGGGGGCTGATACGCAGTATTTT
CASSMGEGADTQYF
>TRBJ1-2|TRBV4-1|-|TRBD1
TGCGCCAGCACCACACGACAGGGGGAAAACTATGGCTACACCTTC
CASTTRQGENYGYTF
>TRBJ1-6|TRBV9|-|TRBD1
TGTGCCAGCAGCGTAGAGGGGGCTTCAAATTCACCCCTCCACTTT
CASSVEGASNSPLHF
>TRBJ2-7|TRBV15|-|-
TGTGCCACCAGCAGAGACTACGGAGACTACGAGCAGTACTTC
CATSRDYGDYEQYF
>TRBJ2-7|TRBV5-1|-|-
TGCGCCAGCAGCTTTTTTAAGGGGTCCTACGAGCAGTACTTC
CASSFFKGSYEQYF
>TRBJ2-2|TRBV4-1|-|-
TGCGCCAGCAGCCAACAGGGTTTCTTGGACGGGGAGCTGTTTTTT
CASSQQGFLDGELFF
>TRBJ2-1|TRBV27|-|-
TGTGCCAGCAGTTTAAACCGACAGAATGAGCAGTTCTTC
CASSLNRQNEQFF
>TRBJ1-1|TRBV9|-|-
TGTGCCAGCAGCGACGGGGAAACAGGGAACACTGAAGCTTTCTTT
CASSDGETGNTEAFF
>TRBJ2-7|TRBV4-1|-|-
TGCGCCAGCAGCCAAGATTTGGGGGACTCCTACGAGCAGTACTTC
CASSQDLGDSYEQYF
>TRBJ2-5|TRBV7-8|once|-
TGTGCCAGCGGAACTGGACTGGAAGAGACCCAGTACTTC
CASGTGLEETQYF
>TRBJ2-2|TRBV5-1|-|-
TGCGCCAGCAGCTTTGTAGGGAACACCGGGGAGCTGTTTTTT
CASSFVGNTGELFF
>TRBJ2-3|TRBV5-6|few|TRBD2
TGTGCCAGCAGCTTTTGGGCTAGCGGGGGTGATACGCAGTATTTT
CASSFWASGGDTQYF
>TRBJ2-5|TRBV27|-|-
TGTGCCAGCAGTTTATCGATAGCAGGGCTTCAAGAGACCCAGTACTTC
CASSLSIAGLQETQYF
>TRBJ2-1|TRBV5-1|-|-
TGCGCCAGCAGCTTGGAAGGACCCTCCAGAGGCTACAATGAGCAGTTCTTC
CASSLEGPSRGYNEQFF
>TRBJ2-5|TRBV28|-|-
TGTGCCAGCAGTTTAGCACGACAGACCCAGTACTTC
CASSLARQTQYF
>TRBJ1-2|TRBV25-1|-|-
TGTGCCAGCAGGGAGGGGGACTATGGCTACACCTTC
CASREGDYGYTF
>TRBJ1-1|TRBV29-1|-|-
TGCAGCGTCCCGACAGGCAACACTGAAGCTTTCTTT
CSVPTGNTEAFF
>TRBJ1-2|TRBV5-6|-|-
TGTGCCAGCAGCTTGGAGACCTACTATGGCTACACCTTC
CASSLETYYGYTF